This record concerns one T cell receptor beta chain sequence. This specimen comes from a study of blood T cell repertoires in COVID-19. This CDR3 is built from 12 residues. CDR1 is SGHVS, CDR2 FQNEAQ, per germline. V lost 4 bases and J 5 bases, leaving 8 bases between the germline ends. Data came from immunoSEQ multiplex PCR; TCRdb stores just in-frame clones and leaves some out. The table lists about 80,000 clones, over 70% of them singletons. The receptor was isolated from a human donor in a cohort sampled during active COVID-19. The J gene is TRBJ1-1, the V gene TRBV7-8; unclear D gene. Sequenced input: peripheral blood. CDR3 in amino acids: CASSYRGTEAFF. In DNA form, the CDR3 reads TGTGCCAGCAGCTACAGAGGGACTGAAGCTTTCTTT.